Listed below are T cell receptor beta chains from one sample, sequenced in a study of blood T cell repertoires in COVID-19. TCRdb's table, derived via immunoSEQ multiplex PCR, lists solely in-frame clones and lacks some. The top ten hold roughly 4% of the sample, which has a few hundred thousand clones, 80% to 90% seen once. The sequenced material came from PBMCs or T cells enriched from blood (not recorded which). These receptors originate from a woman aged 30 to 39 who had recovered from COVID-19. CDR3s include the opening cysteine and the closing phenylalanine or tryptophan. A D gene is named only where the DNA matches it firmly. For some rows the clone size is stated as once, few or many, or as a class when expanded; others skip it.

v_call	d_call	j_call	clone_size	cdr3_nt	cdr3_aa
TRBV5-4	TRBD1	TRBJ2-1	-	TGTGCCAGCAGCGTTACAGGGGGCTCCTACAATGAGCAGTTCTTC	CASSVTGGSYNEQFF
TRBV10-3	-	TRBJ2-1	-	TGTGCCACCGCCGGGACTATTGGGGGGCCTAACAATGAGCAGTTCTTC	CATAGTIGGPNNEQFF
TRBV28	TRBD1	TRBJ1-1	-	TGTGCCAGCAGTCTCAGGACAGGGCGGAGAGAAGAAGCTTTCTTT	CASSLRTGRREEAFF
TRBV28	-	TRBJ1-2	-	TGTGCCAGCAGTTCTGAAGGACTTAACTATGGCTACACCTTC	CASSSEGLNYGYTF
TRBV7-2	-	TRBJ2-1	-	TGTGCCAGCAGCTTTGCCTCTAGCTCCTACAATGAGCAGTTCTTC	CASSFASSSYNEQFF
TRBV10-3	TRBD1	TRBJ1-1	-	TGTGCCATCACCGGACAGGGGGGCACTGAAGCTTTCTTT	CAITGQGGTEAFF
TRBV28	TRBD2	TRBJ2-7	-	TGTGCCAGCAGCGGGACTAGCGGGAAACTGAAAGCCTACGAGCAGTACTTC	CASSGTSGKLKAYEQYF
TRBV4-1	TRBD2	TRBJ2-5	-	TGCGCCAGCAGCCTACGACTAGCGGGAGCCGTCGAGACCCAGTACTTC	CASSLRLAGAVETQYF
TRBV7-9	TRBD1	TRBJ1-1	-	TGTGCCAGCAGCTTGACGGACAGGGAAGCTTTCTTT	CASSLTDREAFF
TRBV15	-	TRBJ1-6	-	TGTGCCACCAGCTTCCGTCCCGGGACACTCTCTCGTAATTCACCCCTCCACTTT	CATSFRPGTLSRNSPLHF
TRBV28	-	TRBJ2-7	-	TGTGCCAGCAGACGGGACTTTCCCTACGAGCAGTACTTC	CASRRDFPYEQYF
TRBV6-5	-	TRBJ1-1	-	TGTGCCAGCAGCAGGGCGGGAGAGACTGAAGCTTTCTTT	CASSRAGETEAFF
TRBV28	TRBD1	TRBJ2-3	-	TGTGCCAGCAGCTCCATGACAGGGTTGCTAGATACGCAGTATTTT	CASSSMTGLLDTQYF
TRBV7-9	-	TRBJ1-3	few	TGTGCCAACGGTCGGGGTGACACCATATATTTT	CANGRGDTIYF
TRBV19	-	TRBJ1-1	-	TGTGCCAGTAGTCCTCAACAGCTGAACACTGAAGCTTTCTTT	CASSPQQLNTEAFF
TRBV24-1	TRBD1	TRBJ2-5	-	TGTGCCACCAGTGACCCCGGGACAGCCGTGCAGACCCAGTACTTC	CATSDPGTAVQTQYF
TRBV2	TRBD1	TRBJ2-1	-	TGTGCCAGCATTCACAGGGGGCTCTCCTACAATGAGCAGTTCTTC	CASIHRGLSYNEQFF
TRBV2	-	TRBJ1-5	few	TGTGCCAGCAGTGAAAGCGCAGGGGAGCAGCCCCAGCATTTT	CASSESAGEQPQHF
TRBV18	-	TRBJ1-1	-	TGTGCCAGCTCAAGCCAGGGCACTGAAGCTTTCTTT	CASSSQGTEAFF
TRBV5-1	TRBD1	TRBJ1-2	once	TGCGCCAGCAGCTCTGTTACAGGGGGTGGCTACACCTTC	CASSSVTGGGYTF
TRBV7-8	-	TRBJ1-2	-	TGTGCCAGCAGCTTAGAGTACTCTGTCGGGGGTCGGGGGAGCATCTATGGCTACACCTTC	CASSLEYSVGGRGSIYGYTF
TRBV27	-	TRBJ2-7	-	TGTGCCAGCAGTCCCCGTTGGCAGTCCGAGCAGTACTTC	CASSPRWQSEQYF
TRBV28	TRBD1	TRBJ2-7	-	TGTGCCAGCAACCTAGGGACAGGGGTTTACGAGCAGTACTTC	CASNLGTGVYEQYF